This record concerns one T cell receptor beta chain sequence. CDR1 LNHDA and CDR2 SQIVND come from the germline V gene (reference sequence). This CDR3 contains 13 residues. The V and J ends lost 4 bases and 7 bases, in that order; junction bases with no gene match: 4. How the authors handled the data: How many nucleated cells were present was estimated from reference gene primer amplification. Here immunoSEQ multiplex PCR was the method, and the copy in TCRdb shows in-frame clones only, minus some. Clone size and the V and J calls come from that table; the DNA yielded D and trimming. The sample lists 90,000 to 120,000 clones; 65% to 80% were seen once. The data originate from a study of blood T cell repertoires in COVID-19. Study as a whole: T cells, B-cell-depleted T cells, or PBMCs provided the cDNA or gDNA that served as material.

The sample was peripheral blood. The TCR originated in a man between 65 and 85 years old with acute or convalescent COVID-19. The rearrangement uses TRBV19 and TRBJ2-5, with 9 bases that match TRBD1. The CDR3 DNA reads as TGTGCCAGTAGTAGGGACAGGGATGGGACCCAGTACTTC. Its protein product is CASSRDRDGTQYF.